This record covers a single T cell receptor (beta chain). This specimen belongs to a study of cytomegalovirus exposure and HLA in healthy donors. Generated by immunoSEQ multiplex PCR, the TCRdb table keeps only in-frame clones and is missing some. This table holds roughly 140,000 clones, about 88% found once. Germline V gives CDR1 LNHDA, CDR2 SQIVND (reference sequence). The CDR3 contains 15 residues. V was cut by 0 bases and J by 8 bases, with 16 bases left in between. Sequencing input: PBMCs. The chain joins TRBV19 to TRBJ1-2, with D uncertain. This TCR was sampled from a woman aged 18 to 35 in good health and CMV-seropositive. CDR3 in DNA: TGTGCCAGTAGTATAGATCTATATGTGGTCTGGGGCTACACCTTC. Amino acids: CASSIDLYVVWGYTF. Complete variable domain (other parts from reference TRBV19 and TRBJ1-2): DGGITQSPKYLFRKEGQNVTLSCEQNLNHDAMYWYRQDPGQGLRLIYYSQIVNDFQKGDIAEGYSVSREKKESFPLTVTSAQKNPTAFYLCASSIDLYVVWGYTFGSGTRLTVV.